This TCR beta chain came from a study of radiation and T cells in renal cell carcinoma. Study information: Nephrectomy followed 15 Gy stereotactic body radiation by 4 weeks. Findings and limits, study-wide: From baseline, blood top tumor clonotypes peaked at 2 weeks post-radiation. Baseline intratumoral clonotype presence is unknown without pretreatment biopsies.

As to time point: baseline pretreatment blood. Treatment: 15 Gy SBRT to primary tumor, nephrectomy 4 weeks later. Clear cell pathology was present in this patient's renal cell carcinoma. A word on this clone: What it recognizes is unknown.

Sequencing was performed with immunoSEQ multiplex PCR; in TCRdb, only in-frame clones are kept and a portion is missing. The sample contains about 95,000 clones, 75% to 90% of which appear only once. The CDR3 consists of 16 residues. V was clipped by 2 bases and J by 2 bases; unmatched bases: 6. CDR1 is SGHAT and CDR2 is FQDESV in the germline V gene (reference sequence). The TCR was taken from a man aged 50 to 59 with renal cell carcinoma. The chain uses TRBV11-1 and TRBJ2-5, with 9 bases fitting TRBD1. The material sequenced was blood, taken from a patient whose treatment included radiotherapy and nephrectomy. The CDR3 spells CASSLMGGQGQETQYF. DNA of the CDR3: TGTGCCAGCAGCTTAATGGGCGGACAGGGGCAAGAGACCCAGTACTTC.